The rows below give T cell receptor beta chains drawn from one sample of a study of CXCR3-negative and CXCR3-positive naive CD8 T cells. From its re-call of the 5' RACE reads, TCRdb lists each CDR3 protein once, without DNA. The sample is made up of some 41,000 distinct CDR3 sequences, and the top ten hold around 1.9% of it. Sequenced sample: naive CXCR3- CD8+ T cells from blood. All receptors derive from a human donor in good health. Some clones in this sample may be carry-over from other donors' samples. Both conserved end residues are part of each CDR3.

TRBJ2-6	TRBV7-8	CAGDTISGANVLTF
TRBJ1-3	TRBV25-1	CASSEFGSYSGNTIYF
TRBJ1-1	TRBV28	CATLPPGQGRRTEAFF
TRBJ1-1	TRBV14	CASSLPGQKNTEAFF
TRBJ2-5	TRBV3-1	CASSPGTAQETQYF
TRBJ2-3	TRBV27	CASRVGTELTDTQYF
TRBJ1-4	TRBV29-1	CSVADDRVEGEKLFF
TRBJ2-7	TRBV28	CASSTQFPARDRAYEQYF
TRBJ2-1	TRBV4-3	CASSQDGTDYNEQFF
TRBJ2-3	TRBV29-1	CSAPGRGITDTQYF
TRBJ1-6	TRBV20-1	CIARDSLMVLHF
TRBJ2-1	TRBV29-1	CSAIGGGSYNEQFF
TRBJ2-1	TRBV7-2	CASSVVTPGEQFF
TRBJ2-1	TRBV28	CASSSPRSPNGEQFF
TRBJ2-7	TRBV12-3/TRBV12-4	CASSRQGVFYEQYF
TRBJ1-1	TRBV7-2	CASSPPDTEAFF
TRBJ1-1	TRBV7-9	CASSFGTGGNTEAFF
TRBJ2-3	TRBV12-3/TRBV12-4	CASSFPRGVVDTQYF
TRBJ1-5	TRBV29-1	CSVLLAGPNQPQHF
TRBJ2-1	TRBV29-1	CSVRQGTPDKFF
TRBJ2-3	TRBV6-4	CASSDSSTPTDTQYF
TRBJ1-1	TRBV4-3	CASSLDRGAEAFF
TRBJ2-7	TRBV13	CASSLRDRVSHLNF
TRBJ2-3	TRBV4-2	CASSPTLGTDTQYF
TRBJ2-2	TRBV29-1	CSVVKGTGELFF